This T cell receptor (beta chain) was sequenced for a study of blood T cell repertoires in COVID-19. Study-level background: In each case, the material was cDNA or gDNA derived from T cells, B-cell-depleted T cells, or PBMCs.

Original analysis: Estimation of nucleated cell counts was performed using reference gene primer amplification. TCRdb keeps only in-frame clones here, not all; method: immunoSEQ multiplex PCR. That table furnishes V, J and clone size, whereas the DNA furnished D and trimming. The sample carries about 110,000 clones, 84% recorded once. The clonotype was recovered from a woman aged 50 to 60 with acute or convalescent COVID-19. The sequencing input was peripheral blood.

CDR3 protein: CASNLDRGFADTQYF. The CDR3 nucleotides are TGTGCCAGCAACTTGGACAGGGGATTCGCAGATACGCAGTATTTT. The chain has TRBV6-5 and TRBJ2-3, with 9 bases identical to TRBD1. The J segment lost 4 bases and the V segment lost 7 bases, leaving 9 bases of the junction unmatched. This CDR3 is 15 amino acids long. Germline-derived CDR1 and CDR2 are MNHEY and SVGAGI.